This T cell receptor (beta chain) was identified in a study of CXCR3-negative and CXCR3-positive naive CD8 T cells (dated by TCRdb to between 2018 and 2020). Concerning the study at large: In total, some 140 million TRB reads were obtained, corresponding to roughly 1.5 +/- 0.3 million reads per library. Diversity and physicochemical repertoire analyses covered about a dozen donors pooled from two independent experiments. Naive subsets from a handful of donors and memory cells from 3 donors were included in the TRBV-TRBJ cluster analysis.

Sequencing instrument: NextSeq 550. The Human TCR Profiling Kit (MiLaboratory) was used to make UMI-labeled 5' RACE TRB cDNA libraries. The full amount of extracted RNA was used for cDNA synthesis, and the full amount of resulting cDNA was used for PCR amplification. Libraries were prepared in parallel with an identical number of PCR cycles. Processing in the source paper ran as follows. With a requirement of at least two reads per UMI, MIGEC and MiXCR extracted about 48,000 +/- 9,800 unique UMI-labeled TRB cDNA molecules per library. On average, about 40,000 +/- 10,000 functional in-frame TRB CDR3 nucleotide clonotypes lacking stop codons were found per library. After downsampling to 5000 UMI-labeled TRB molecules per sample, diversity metrics such as normalized Shannon-Wiener and Chao1 were calculated in VDJtools. VDJtools computed clonotype-size-weighted physicochemical properties of the central five CDR3 residues: interaction energy, strength, volume and Kidera factor 4. The reads, reprocessed by TCRdb, yield one row per CDR3 protein sequence and no DNA. These V and J calls originate from TCRdb's pipeline instead of the authors' own analysis. The sample table includes 8,000 to 9,500 distinct CDR3 sequences. The biggest ten clones account for around 1.9% of the sample.

Via the germline V gene, CDR1 is SNHLY and CDR2 FYNNEI. Counted from cysteine to phenylalanine, this CDR3 has 14 amino acids. DNA for this receptor is not on file. Of note for this clonotype: Which antigen it targets is not known.

For each CD8+ T cell subset, flow sorting was done in triplicate, and 250,000 to 300,000 cells per subset went directly into RLT lysis buffer. Naive CD8+ T cells were defined stringently as CD45RO-CCR7+CD27+CD95- to exclude memory contaminants. Standard density gradient centrifugation was used to isolate peripheral blood mononuclear cells from buffy coats. A FACSAria III was used to flow-sort naive CXCR3-negative and CXCR3-positive CD8+ T cells. Total RNA was extracted from sorted cells with an RNeasy Mini Kit. The paper's findings and limits, for the study overall: Because CXCR3 expression was partially decreased after cryopreservation, freshly isolated PBMCs were used for most assays. TRBV-TRBJ usage was similar between naive CXCR3-negative and CXCR3-positive cells from the same donor, while memory cells showed distinct patterns. Repertoire diversity was comparably high in both naive subsets but much lower in memory CD8+ T cells. Because surface CD5, which is linked to self-reactivity in mice, was comparable between the naive subsets, TCR interaction strength was also inferred from the physicochemical properties of TRB CDR3s. Compared with CXCR3-negative naive cells, CXCR3-positive naive cells had TRB CDR3s with higher hydrophobicity (lower Kidera factor 4), lower energy, and higher strength and volume indices.

Sequencing input: naive CXCR3- CD8+ T cells from blood. This specimen's cell subset or site label, interpreted: CD45RO-CCR7+CD27+CD95- naive CD8+ T cells lacking CXCR3 (TNR3-). The receptor's source is a human donor in good health. Some clones in this sample may be carry-over from other donors' samples. The rearranged chain carries TRBV2 and TRBJ1-3; TCRdb gives TRBD1 as the D gene, but with no DNA this cannot be confirmed. The CDR3 in this case is CASSHPGDRNTIYF.